The source of this T cell receptor (beta chain) is a study of blood T cell repertoires in COVID-19 (dated by TCRdb to about 2020). Broadly, across the study: Samples from collaborators originated in the United States, Italy and Spain and spanned both the acute and convalescent phases of COVID-19. The repertoires were made available in a free public database intended to serve as a resource for research on the immune response to SARS-CoV-2. Where available, HLA class I and class II types were taken from metadata supplied by the sample provider and were not determined by assay-based typing. The dataset comprised deeply sampled blood TCRbeta repertoires from subjects exposed to, actively infected with, or recovered from COVID-19. The prospective study material was composed of cDNA or gDNA derived from T cells, B-cell-depleted T cells, or PBMCs. The sample metadata nearly always contained a de-identified subject ID, COVID-19 status, age in years and sex. The samples were drawn from the first 160 participants of the ongoing ImmuneRACE study and from roughly 1,300 subjects provided by 6 global collaborators.

Whole blood was collected in K2EDTA tubes by collaborating institutions according to the institutions' own protocols. For TCRbeta analysis, collaborators shipped samples in one of three forms: frozen whole blood, isolated PBMCs, or DNA extracted from either of those sample types. About this clone: Its antigen has not been determined. No base-level quality is on record; no much larger clone is a single base apart.

The immunoSEQ Assay, a bias-controlled multiplex PCR, was used to amplify TCRbeta CDR3 regions from genomic DNA. Turning to the authors' computational methods: The number of nucleated cells in each sample was estimated from the amplification of reference gene primers within the assay. To quantify the absolute abundance of each unique TCRbeta CDR3 rearrangement, sequence reads were collapsed and filtered. For each sample, productive Simpson clonality was calculated by taking the square root of Simpson's diversity index across productive rearrangements. Not all clones reach the TCRdb copy of this immuneACCESS table, which keeps in-frame sequences only. Checked studies attribute under half of the gap to unresolved V genes and leave the rest unexplained. That table is the source of V, J and clone size, and D and trimming were worked out from the DNA. This sample gives hundreds of thousands of clones in total; more than 70% of them show up just once. In total, the top ten clones hold around 1.2% of the sample.

CDR1 and CDR2 are read off the germline V gene as SGHVS and FQNEAQ. The junction shows trimming of 2 bases on V and 9 bases on J, and the gene matches do not reach 9 bases of it. Inclusive of the bounding cysteine and phenylalanine, the CDR3 is 15 residues long. Only CDR3 DNA is held: 45 bases, read in frame from base 1. The paper as a whole reports these results and caveats: The quantity of clinical and demographic metadata differed by source and by participant and was supplied without curation.

This receptor chain uses TRBV7-8 and TRBJ2-2; TRBD1 agrees with 7 junctional bases. Sequencing input: peripheral blood. The sequence was collected from a man in his forties or fifties with acute or convalescent COVID-19. The base sequence is TGTGCCAGCAGCTTACAGAATTACAGGGGCAGGGAGCTGTTTTTT. It is translated as CASSLQNYRGRELFF.